Below are 4 T cell receptor beta chains sequenced from a single sample in a study of CD8 T cells in Susac syndrome. RNA in amounts of roughly 0.5 to 1 ug was reverse transcribed with random hexamers. In TCRdb, the immunoSEQ multiplex PCR reads were re-called with MiXCR into one record per CDR3 protein. This table holds just over 150,000 distinct CDR3 sequences, roughly 95% found once. Sequencing was done on a sample of CD4+ T cells from PBMCs. The receptors come from a human donor with Susac syndrome.

The chain couples TRBV9 to TRBJ2-3; possibly TRBD1 or TRBD2 for D (6 bases each). CDR3 length: 17 residues. Germline assignment: CDR1 SGDLS and CDR2 YYNGEE. The germline V and J ends were trimmed by 4 bases and 3 bases, with 21 bases remaining between them. CDR3 region: CASSRLIGGHLTDTQYF. CDR3 DNA: TGTGCCAGCAGCCGCCTAATCGGGGGCCACTTGACAGATACGCAGTATTTT.

The genes are TRBV12-5 and TRBJ1-1; perhaps TRBD1 as D (5 bases). CDR1 and CDR2 from the germline V gene are LGHNT and FRNRAP. The length of the CDR3 is 11 residues. V was cut by 6 bases and J by 10 bases, with 12 bases left in between. This CDR3 reads CASGRGLSAFF. In DNA form, the CDR3 reads TGTGCTAGTGGCCGGGGACTGTCAGCTTTCTTT.

This clonotype was observed a single time. The genes are TRBV29-1 and TRBJ2-7; 7 nucleotides align to TRBD1. Germline V gene sequence: CDR1 SQVTM, CDR2 ANQGSEA. Trimming cost V 6 bases and J 0 bases; bases outside gene matches: 8. This CDR3 spans 14 amino acids. CDR3 protein: CSVVPGTDSYEQYF. CDR3 nucleotide sequence: TGCAGCGTCGTCCCCGGGACAGACTCCTACGAGCAGTACTTC.

The gene calls are TRBV27 and TRBJ2-5, with D possibly matching TRBD1 (7 bases). In germline, CDR1 is MNHEY, CDR2 SMNVEV (reference sequence). The CDR3 totals 16 residues. V lost 7 bases to trimming and J lost 4 bases, with 22 bases between them. The CDR3 is CASKEGDSLGGETQYF. CDR3 DNA sequence: TGTGCCAGCAAAGAAGGGGACAGCCTGGGGGGAGAGACCCAGTACTTC.